This T cell receptor (beta chain) came from a study of OX40 agonist ivuxolimab in advanced cancers. Study overall: Hepatocellular carcinoma, melanoma, renal cell or head and neck cancer affected the dose-escalation patients.

Whole-study results and caveats: Near-lowest levels of clonal expansion characterized partial responders at 0.1-3.0 mg/kg. Nonresponders, in some cases, also had low normalized T-cell clonal expansion.

Autoimmune disease history or systemic immunosuppression barred patients. Libraries were prepared by immunoSEQ multiplex PCR; TCRdb keeps only in-frame clonotypes and omits some of them. The profile shows tens of thousands of clones, approximately 84% of them singletons. J lost 6 bases, V lost 6 bases, and 4 bases had no gene match. The CDR3 has 14 amino acids. CDR1 MNHEY and CDR2 SMNVEV come from the germline V gene (reference sequence). As to this clone: Its target is not known.

The chain is built from TRBV27 and TRBJ2-1; 11 bases are a match to TRBD1. Source: CD4+ or CD8+ T cells sorted from blood, taken in a trial of the OX40 agonist ivuxolimab. The TCR originated in an adult with an advanced solid tumor such as melanoma, head and neck, liver or kidney cancer. The CDR3 DNA follows: TGTGCCAGCAGCCTCGGGACAGGGGGCAATGAGCAGTTCTTC. Translated: CASSLGTGGNEQFF.